A single sample gave rise to the 12 T cell receptor beta chains below, sequenced in a study of cytomegalovirus exposure and HLA in healthy donors. The primer mix had 60 Vbeta and 13 Jbeta primers. The table came from immunoSEQ multiplex PCR; TCRdb's copy has only in-frame clones and leaves some out. The sample holds over 80,000 clones, 65% to 90% seen once. What was sequenced was PBMCs. The receptors shown here come from a man aged 25 to 40 in good health and CMV-seropositive.

This rearrangement joins TRBV5-6 to TRBJ2-5, with 9 bases matching TRBD1. Germline-derived CDR1 and CDR2 are SGHDT and YYEEEE. V shed 4 bases, J shed 2 bases, and the junction held 9 bases outside the gene matches. The CDR3 is 16 amino acids. The CDR3 here is CASSPDRGNTQETQYF. The CDR3, as DNA: TGTGCCAGCAGCCCCGACAGGGGGAACACACAAGAGACCCAGTACTTC.

The chain uses TRBV4-1 and TRBJ1-5; 7 bases are a match to TRBD1. CDR1 is MGHRA, CDR2 YSYEKL, per germline. The CDR3 has 18 residues. Unmatched junction bases numbered 16, after V lost 5 bases and J lost 3 bases. The CDR3 DNA sequence: TGCGCCAGCAGCTTAGGGGGCGCCGGGCCAACTTTCAATCAGCCCCAGCATTTT. Translated: CASSLGGAGPTFNQPQHF.

The chain recombines TRBV29-1 with TRBJ2-5, with 7 nucleotides matching TRBD1. The J call may be incorrect, as the DNA end agrees better with TRBJ2-7. The germline V gene has CDR1 SQVTM and CDR2 ANQGSEA. The CDR3 runs to 16 residues. CDR3 amino acids: CSVETWTGHGSYEQYF. The CDR3 region has the DNA TGCAGCGTTGAAACCTGGACAGGCCATGGCTCCTACGAGCAGTACTTC.

This rearrangement joins TRBV5-1 to TRBJ1-3; tentative D call: TRBD1 (6 bases). CDR3 length equals 16 residues. The germline gives CDR1 SGHRS, CDR2 YFSETQ. V gave up 2 bases and J gave up 1 base, with 13 bases separating them. The CDR3 loop is CASSFGTTGSGNTIYF. The CDR3, as DNA: TGCGCCAGCAGCTTTGGTACTACAGGGTCTGGAAACACCATATATTTT.

This clone turned up a few times. The rearrangement links TRBV5-1 to TRBJ1-1; the D gene is possibly TRBD1 (6 bases). V gave up 5 bases and J gave up 1 base, with 15 bases separating them. Germline V gene sequence: CDR1 SGHRS, CDR2 YFSETQ. CDR3 length: 15 amino acids. The CDR3 reads CASRRQAGTNTEAFF. CDR3 bases: TGCGCCAGCAGGAGACAGGCTGGTACGAACACTGAAGCTTTCTTT.

The DNA of the CDR3 is TGTGCCAGCAGCTCCGGACAGGGGCGAGTCGGCAATCAGCCCCAGCATTTT. Translated: CASSSGQGRVGNQPQHF. The chain employs TRBV7-9 and TRBJ1-5; 9 bases line up with TRBD1. J lost 2 bases, V lost 4 bases, and 9 bases had no gene match. Per the germline V gene, CDR1 is SEHNR and CDR2 is FQNEAQ (reference sequence). The CDR3 is 17 amino acids.

V and J are TRBV11-3 and TRBJ2-7; D is unresolved. This CDR3 contains 16 residues. V was cut by 1 base and J by 1 base, with 14 bases left in between. Germline V lookup: CDR1 SGHNT, CDR2 YENEEA. The CDR3 loop reads CASSLGPLGSSYEQYF. In DNA, the CDR3 is TGTGCCAGCAGCTTAGGCCCGCTCGGGTCGTCCTACGAGCAGTACTTC.

The chain is built from TRBV10-1 and TRBJ1-1, with 10 bases aligning to TRBD1. Trimming cost V 5 bases and J 6 bases; bases outside gene matches: 6. There are 14 residues in the CDR3. CDR1 and CDR2 (germline): WNHNN, SYGVQD (reference sequence). The CDR3 is CASSRTGGLAEAFF. DNA of the CDR3: TGCGCCAGCAGTCGGACAGGGGGACTCGCTGAAGCTTTCTTT.

This clone turned up a few times. The chain joins TRBV5-1 to TRBJ1-4, with 9 bases identical to TRBD1. Germline CDR1 is SGHRS and CDR2 is YFSETQ. There are 14 residues in the CDR3. V shed 4 bases, J shed 4 bases, and the junction held 2 bases outside the gene matches. CDR3 sequence reads: CASSTGQGNEKLFF. CDR3 DNA: TGCGCCAGCAGCACGGGACAGGGTAATGAAAAACTGTTTTTT.

The chain uses TRBV18 and TRBJ1-4, with 7 bases matching TRBD1. Per germline, CDR1 KGHSH and CDR2 LQKENI. This CDR3 spans 15 amino acids. V lost 3 bases and J lost 3; bases outside the gene matches: 4. CDR3 in amino acids: CASSPPGQSNEKLFF. Written as DNA, the CDR3 is TGTGCCAGCTCACCCCCGGGACAGTCTAATGAAAAACTGTTTTTT.

This clone was seen more than once but under ten times. The gene calls are TRBV30 and TRBJ1-2, with no clear D. CDR3 length equals 12 residues. In germline, CDR1 is GTSNPN, CDR2 SVGIG (reference sequence). CDR3 nucleotide sequence: TGTGCTTCCCCCGGGAGGGATCTCGGCTACACCTTC. Protein: CASPGRDLGYTF.

The chain is built from TRBV5-1 and TRBJ1-1, with a tentative D call TRBD1 (5 bases). The CDR3 runs to 14 residues. V lost 2 bases, J lost 1 base, and 9 bases lay in between. Germline V gene data show CDR1 as SGHRS and CDR2 as YFSETQ. The CDR3 DNA is TGCGCCAGCAGCTTAGAGACAGCGAACACTGAAGCTTTCTTT. Its translation is CASSLETANTEAFF.